A single sample gave rise to the 28 T cell receptor beta chains below, sequenced in a study of T cell responses to AZD1222 COVID-19 vaccine. TCRdb's table, derived via immunoSEQ multiplex PCR, lists solely in-frame clones and lacks some. The profile covers some 130,000 clones, with around four fifths appearing a single time and about 4% taken by the ten largest. The sample here was peripheral blood, taken on day 0 of AZD1222 vaccination. The receptor source for this set is an adult in good health.

This chain uses TRBV5-1 with TRBJ2-2; D remains unclear. The germline V gene has CDR1 SGHRS and CDR2 YFSETQ. This CDR3 comprises 14 residues. The V end lost 1 base, the J end lost 4 bases, and 8 bases lay between the germline ends. CDR3 DNA: TGCGCCAGCAGCTTGAGGCAGAGCACCGGGGAGCTGTTTTTT. Protein: CASSLRQSTGELFF.

DNA of the CDR3: TGTGCCAGCTCACCATTGGTCTTCCGGGGCAAGGATACGCAGTATTTT. This sequence encodes CASSPLVFRGKDTQYF. The chain employs TRBV18 and TRBJ2-3; D tentatively reads TRBD1 or TRBD2 (5 bases each). V lost 2 bases and J lost 6, with 18 bases in between. Per germline, CDR1 KGHSH and CDR2 LQKENI. The CDR3 extends over 16 amino acids.

V gene TRBV4-1 combines with J gene TRBJ1-5; 10 nucleotides align to TRBD1. Germline CDR1 is MGHRA and CDR2 is YSYEKL. V lost 0 bases, J lost 2 bases, and 7 bases stayed unmatched. CDR3 length: 18 residues. The DNA of the CDR3 is TGCGCCAGCAGCCAAGATCAGGACAGGGGGATTGGCAATCAGCCCCAGCATTTT. Translating gives CASSQDQDRGIGNQPQHF.

The chain uses TRBV7-6 and TRBJ1-1; 7 bases match TRBD1. Germline-derived CDR1 and CDR2 are SGHVS and FNYEAQ. The length of the CDR3 is 15 residues. V gave up 1 base and J gave up 2 bases; unmatched junction bases: 4. CDR3 sequence reads: CASSLVTGTNTEAFF. CDR3 nucleotide sequence: TGTGCCAGCAGCTTAGTGACAGGGACAAACACTGAAGCTTTCTTT.

On this clone: One base away lies a much larger clone, so this may be a sequencing read error. Other DNA sequences in this sample translate to the same CDR3. The gene calls are TRBV5-1 and TRBJ1-1, with 7 bases identical to TRBD1. Germline V gene lookup returns CDR1 SGHRS and CDR2 YFSETQ. Trimming took 4 bases from V and 0 from J; bases not matched to a gene: 3. This CDR3 has 14 amino acids. CDR3 region: CASSPGTVNTEAFF. The CDR3 region has the DNA TGCGCCAGCAGCCCCGGGACAGTGAACACTGAAGCTTTCTTT.

The chain uses TRBV5-6 and TRBJ2-1, with no clear D. Trimming shortened V by 0 bases and J by 7 bases, and 11 bases separated the two germline ends. Germline V lookup: CDR1 SGHDT, CDR2 YYEEEE. The CDR3 is 14 residues long. CDR3 nucleotide sequence: TGTGCCAGCAGCTTGGCCTTTAATATAAATGAGCAGTTCTTC. It codes for CASSLAFNINEQFF.

The V gene is TRBV18, the J gene TRBJ1-1; D is possibly TRBD1 (5 bases). V dropped 5 bases and J dropped 2 bases, with 12 bases sitting between them. The germline gives CDR1 KGHSH, CDR2 LQKENI. The length of the CDR3 is 14 residues. CDR3 protein: CASSANTGNTEAFF. The CDR3 DNA sequence: TGTGCCAGCTCAGCAAACACAGGTAACACTGAAGCTTTCTTT.

The V gene is TRBV19, the J gene TRBJ2-5, with 7 bases identical to TRBD1. Trimming took 6 bases from V and 3 from J; bases not matched to a gene: 7. CDR3 length equals 14 residues. Germline values: CDR1 LNHDA, CDR2 SQIVND (reference sequence). The CDR3 spells CASSPETGEETQYF. The CDR3 nucleotides are TGTGCCAGTAGCCCTGAAACAGGGGAAGAGACCCAGTACTTC.

This clone was seen only once. V gene TRBV5-6 combines with J gene TRBJ2-2, with 8 bases fitting TRBD2. The germline V gene encodes CDR1 SGHDT and CDR2 YYEEEE. This CDR3 spans 14 amino acids. V lost 4 bases, J lost 3 bases, and 2 bases stayed unmatched. Here the CDR3 reads CASSPGGYTGELFF. CDR3 DNA sequence: TGTGCCAGCAGCCCGGGGGGGTACACCGGGGAGCTGTTTTTT.

V usage is TRBV13 and J usage is TRBJ1-2; possibly TRBD1 for D (5 bases). CDR3 size: 15 residues. Germline lookup yields CDR1 PRHDT and CDR2 FYEKMQ (reference sequence). Trimming removed 1 base at V and 4 bases at J, with 13 bases between. In DNA, the CDR3 is TGTGCCAGCAGCTTAGCGGGCCAGGGCGTCTATGGCTACACCTTC. Translated, it gives CASSLAGQGVYGYTF.

The chain recombines TRBV18 with TRBJ1-1; no clear D. This CDR3 region has 15 residues. V lost 0 bases and J 0 bases, leaving 8 bases between the germline ends. CDR1 is KGHSH and CDR2 is LQKENI in the germline V gene. The CDR3 nucleotides are TGTGCCAGCTCACCACCGACCGTCATGAACACTGAAGCTTTCTTT. Protein sequence: CASSPPTVMNTEAFF.

CDR3 amino acids: CASGQGWETQYF. CDR3 DNA: TGTGCCTCGGGGCAGGGGTGGGAGACCCAGTACTTC. The chain is built from TRBV10-3 and TRBJ2-5; D might be TRBD1 (6 bases). CDR1 is ENHRY and CDR2 is SYGVKD in the germline V gene. The CDR3 is 12 residues long. Trimming removed 11 bases from V and 5 bases from J, with 15 bases in between.

V gene TRBV27 combines with J gene TRBJ1-2, with D possibly matching TRBD1 (5 bases). The CDR3 consists of 14 residues. V lost 6 bases and J lost 9, with 20 bases in between. Germline V gives CDR1 MNHEY, CDR2 SMNVEV (reference sequence). This CDR3 is CASSPGFGGESYTF. The CDR3 region has the DNA TGTGCCAGCAGCCCCGGGTTCGGGGGGGAAAGCTACACCTTC.

The J gene is TRBJ1-6, the V gene TRBV3-1 (or the pseudogene TRBV3-2), with a tentative D call TRBD1 (5 bases). CDR1 is LGHDT and CDR2 is YNNKEL in the germline V gene (reference sequence). V lost 2 bases and J 9 bases, leaving 14 bases between the germline ends. The CDR3 covers 15 residues. This CDR3 is CASSQFRTRFSPLHF. DNA for the CDR3: TGTGCCAGCAGCCAATTCCGGACACGATTTTCACCCCTCCACTTT.

The gene calls are TRBV11-3 and TRBJ2-2; D is perhaps TRBD1 (6 bases). There are 15 residues in the CDR3. Between the trimmed V and J ends, which lost 0 bases and 7 bases, there was a span of 12 bases. The germline gives CDR1 SGHNT, CDR2 YENEEA. The CDR3 DNA reads as TGTGCCAGCAGCTTAGATAACAGGGTTGGCGGGGAGCTGTTTTTT. This sequence encodes CASSLDNRVGGELFF. The full variable domain, completed using reference TRBV11-3 and TRBJ2-2, is EAGVVQSPRYKIIEKKQPVAFWCNPISGHNTLYWYLQNLGQGPELLIRYENEEAVDDSQLPKDRFSAERLKGVDSTLKIQPAELGDSAVYLCASSLDNRVGGELFFGEGSRLTVL.

This chain uses TRBV28 with TRBJ1-1; D gene uncertain. CDR3 length: 13 amino acids. Trimming took 8 bases from V and 6 from J, leaving 16 bases between them. Looked up from germline, CDR1 is MDHEN and CDR2 is SYDVKM. The CDR3 sequence is CASAKRRQAEAFF. Here the CDR3 DNA reads TGTGCCAGCGCCAAGAGGCGGCAGGCTGAAGCTTTCTTT.

This clone was observed a single time. J is TRBJ2-7 and V is TRBV14, with unresolved D. CDR1 is SGHDN and CDR2 is FVKESK in the germline V gene. The CDR3 is 16 amino acids. Trimming left V 1 base short and J 1 base short, with 14 bases between. In DNA, the CDR3 is TGTGCCAGCAGCCAAGGGGTTTCCCTCGCTTCCTACGAGCAGTACTTC. Translation: CASSQGVSLASYEQYF.

This rearrangement joins TRBV28 to TRBJ2-7; 7 nucleotides line up with TRBD2. The CDR3 has 14 residues. CDR1 MDHEN and CDR2 SYDVKM come from the germline V gene. The V gene end was trimmed by 2 bases and the J gene end by 5 bases; junction bases not matched to a gene: 6. The DNA of the CDR3 is TGTGCCAGCAGTTTACGGGGGGTTTCGGACGAGCAGTACTTC. It encodes CASSLRGVSDEQYF.

This clone has just one count. The genes are TRBV7-8 and TRBJ2-1; D possibly uses TRBD1 or TRBD2 (5 bases each). The germline V gene encodes CDR1 SGHVS and CDR2 FQNEAQ. The CDR3 is 15 residues long. With 3 bases removed from V and 8 bases from J, the gap between germline ends came to 17 bases. The CDR3 DNA is TGTGCCAGCAGCTTTTTCGGCCCCGGGGACGATGAGCAGTTCTTC. Translated, it gives CASSFFGPGDDEQFF.

The chain is built from TRBV19 and TRBJ1-1; 7 nucleotides match TRBD1. The CDR3 loop spans 15 amino acids. Per germline, CDR1 LNHDA and CDR2 SQIVND (reference sequence). The V gene end was trimmed by 4 bases and the J gene end by 0 bases; junction bases not matched to a gene: 5. CDR3 coding DNA: TGTGCCAGTAGTAACAGACAGGGCATGAACACTGAAGCTTTCTTT. This sequence encodes CASSNRQGMNTEAFF.

The chain carries TRBV1 and TRBJ1-5. TRBV1 is tagged as a pseudogene. The length of the CDR3 is 13 residues. The CDR3 spells CTSSWGGNQPQHF. CDR3 DNA: TGCACCAGCAGCTGGGGGGGGAATCAGCCCCAGCATTTT.

The V call is TRBV18, the J call TRBJ2-6; D is unclear. The CDR3 extends over 16 amino acids. The germline CDR1 and CDR2 sequences are KGHSH and LQKENI. Trimming removed 3 bases at V and 0 bases at J, with 9 bases between. The CDR3 loop is CASSPRPLSGANVLTF. DNA for the CDR3: TGTGCCAGCTCACCTCGACCCCTCTCTGGGGCCAACGTCCTGACTTTC.

This chain links TRBV5-4 with TRBJ1-4; TRBD1 might be the D (6 bases). CDR3 length equals 13 residues. Trimming left V 4 bases short and J 8 bases short, with 12 bases between. Per the germline V gene, CDR1 is SGHNT and CDR2 is YYREEE (reference sequence). CDR3 nucleotide sequence: TGTGCCAGCAGCCCACGGACAGAAGAAAAACTGTTTTTT. Protein product: CASSPRTEEKLFF. Drawing the rest from reference TRBV5-4 and TRBJ1-4, the complete variable domain is ETGVTQSPTHLIKTRGQQVTLRCSSQSGHNTVSWYQQALGQGPQFIFQYYREEENGRGNFPPRFSGLQFPNYSSELNVNALELDDSALYLCASSPRTEEKLFFGSGTQLSVL.

The CDR3 reads CASSQDSLPREQYF. CDR3 coding DNA: TGCGCCAGCAGCCAAGACTCATTACCCCGCGAGCAGTACTTC. V is TRBV4-1 and J is TRBJ2-7; D gene uncertain. There are 14 residues in the CDR3. Germline-derived CDR1 and CDR2 are MGHRA and YSYEKL. Trimming shortened V by 0 bases and J by 6 bases, and 12 bases separated the two germline ends.

The chain joins TRBV13 to TRBJ1-1; D is ambiguous. Trimming took 3 bases from V and 5 from J, leaving 10 bases between them. This CDR3 comprises 13 residues. The V gene's germline CDR1 is PRHDT and CDR2 FYEKMQ (reference sequence). The CDR3 is CASSFGEDTEAFF. As DNA, the CDR3 is TGTGCCAGCAGCTTCGGTGAGGATACTGAAGCTTTCTTT.

This clone is a singleton in its sample. The chain joins TRBV10-3 to TRBJ2-7; perhaps D is TRBD1 or TRBD2 (5 bases each). The CDR3 consists of 14 residues. Germline V gene lookup returns CDR1 ENHRY and CDR2 SYGVKD. Trimming stripped 3 bases from V and 3 bases from J, with 12 bases between. CDR3 residues: CAISEKGTGYEQYF. CDR3 bases: TGTGCCATCAGTGAAAAAGGGACGGGCTACGAGCAGTACTTC.

The chain uses TRBV18 and TRBJ2-1; D is unresolved. The CDR3 runs to 12 residues. V lost 0 bases, J lost 5 bases, and 2 bases lay in between. Germline CDR1 KGHSH, CDR2 LQKENI. In nucleotides, the CDR3 is TGTGCCAGCTCACCACCTAACAATGAGCAGTTCTTC. This gives the protein CASSPPNNEQFF.

This clone was found a few times. The chain uses TRBV7-9 and TRBJ2-1; 7 bases line up with TRBD2. Per the germline V gene, CDR1 is SEHNR and CDR2 is FQNEAQ (reference sequence). Trimming at V came to 4 bases and at J to 5 bases, leaving 17 bases not matched to a gene. CDR3 size: 18 residues. The CDR3 sequence is CASSSGLLISAVHNEQFF. The CDR3 region has the DNA TGTGCCAGCAGCTCGGGACTACTAATCTCCGCGGTCCACAATGAGCAGTTCTTC.